This T cell receptor beta chain was captured by sequencing in a study of shared clonotypes between healthy human individuals. Study-wide results and limits: A small donor pool kept down the genetic and exposure-history diversity that was represented.

Notes on this clone: Its specificity is not known.

The germline V gene encodes CDR1 MDHEN and CDR2 SYDVKM. V was cut by 4 bases and J by 2 bases, with 15 bases left in between. The CDR3 length is 15 residues. Clones were sequenced by immunoSEQ multiplex PCR, and TCRdb holds only the in-frame ones, with some missing. The data hold about 2.4 million clones, with approximately 92% observed a single time. This clonotype was obtained from a man aged 18 to 29 in good health. The V gene is TRBV28, the J gene TRBJ2-7; D may be TRBD2 (5 bases). Sequenced input: naive CD4+ T cells sorted from blood. Subset reported: CD45RA+ positively selected. CDR3 in DNA: TGTGCCAGCAGTTCGCCCTTCGGGATCGCCTACGAGCAGTACTTC. Translating it yields CASSSPFGIAYEQYF. Filled out from reference TRBV28 and TRBJ2-7, the complete variable domain reads DVKVTQSSRYLVKRTGEKVFLECVQDMDHENMFWYRQDPGLGLRLIYFSYDVKMKEKGDIPEGYSVSREKKERFSLILESASTNQTSMYLCASSSPFGIAYEQYFGPGTRLTVT.